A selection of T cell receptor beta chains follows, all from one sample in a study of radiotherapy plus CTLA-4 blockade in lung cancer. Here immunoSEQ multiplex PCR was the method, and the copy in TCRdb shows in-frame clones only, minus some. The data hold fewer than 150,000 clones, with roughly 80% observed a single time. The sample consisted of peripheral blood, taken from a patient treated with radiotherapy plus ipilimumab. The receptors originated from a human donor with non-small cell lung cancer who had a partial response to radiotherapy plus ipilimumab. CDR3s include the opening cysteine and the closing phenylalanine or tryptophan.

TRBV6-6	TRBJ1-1	CASKTDLIEAFF
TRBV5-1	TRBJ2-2	CASSLGGGSTGELFF
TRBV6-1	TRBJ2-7	CASSSLSGRGNEQYF
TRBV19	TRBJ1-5	CASSIYPGFNQPQHF
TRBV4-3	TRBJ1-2	CASSQVSGGYGYTF
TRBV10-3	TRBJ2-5	CAISKADRGLEETQYF
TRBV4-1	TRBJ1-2	CASSQTGDWGYGYTF
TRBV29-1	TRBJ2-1	CSVESTSGNEQFF
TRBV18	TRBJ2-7	CASSQGQGFSYEQYF
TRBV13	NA	CASSPRGVAGGYEQYF
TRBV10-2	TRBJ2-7	CAGRSGSGEQYF
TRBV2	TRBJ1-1	CASTKNMNTEAFF
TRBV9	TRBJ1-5	CASSVGTGLNQPQHF
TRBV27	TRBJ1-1	CASSSFDETEAFF